This T cell receptor (beta chain) derives from a study of T cell responses to AZD1222 COVID-19 vaccine. Generated by immunoSEQ multiplex PCR, the TCRdb table keeps only in-frame clones and is missing some. The data hold more than 75,000 clones, with roughly 90% observed a single time. The CDR3 is 15 residues long. Trimming took off 0 bases at V and 9 bases at J, with 13 bases between the two ends. The germline gives CDR1 SGHNT, CDR2 YYREEE (reference sequence). The TCR sequence derives from an adult in good health. V and J are TRBV5-4 and TRBJ1-6; D is uncertain. The sample consisted of peripheral blood, taken on day 0 of AZD1222 vaccination. The CDR3 region is CASSLDGGGGSPLHF. The CDR3 nucleotides read TGTGCCAGCAGCTTGGACGGCGGTGGCGGTTCACCCCTCCACTTT. Using reference TRBV5-4 and TRBJ1-6 for the parts outside the CDR3, the full variable domain is ETGVTQSPTHLIKTRGQQVTLRCSSQSGHNTVSWYQQALGQGPQFIFQYYREEENGRGNFPPRFSGLQFPNYSSELNVNALELDDSALYLCASSLDGGGGSPLHFGNGTRLTVT.